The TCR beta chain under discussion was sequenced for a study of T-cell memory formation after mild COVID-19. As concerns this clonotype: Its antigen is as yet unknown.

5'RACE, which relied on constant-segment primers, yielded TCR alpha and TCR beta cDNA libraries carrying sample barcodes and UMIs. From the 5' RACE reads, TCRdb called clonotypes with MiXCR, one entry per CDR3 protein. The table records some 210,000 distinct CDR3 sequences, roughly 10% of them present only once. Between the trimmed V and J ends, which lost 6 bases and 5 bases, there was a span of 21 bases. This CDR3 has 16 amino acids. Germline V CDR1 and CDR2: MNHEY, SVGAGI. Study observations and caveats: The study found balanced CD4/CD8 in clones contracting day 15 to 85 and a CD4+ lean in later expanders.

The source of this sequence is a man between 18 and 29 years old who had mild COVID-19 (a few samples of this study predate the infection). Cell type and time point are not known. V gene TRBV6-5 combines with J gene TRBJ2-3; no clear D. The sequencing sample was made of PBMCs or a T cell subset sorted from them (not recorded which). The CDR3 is CASSNEKPLLRDTQYF. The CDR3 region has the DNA TGTGCCAGCAGCAACGAGAAGCCCCTCCTCCGAGATACGCAGTATTTT.